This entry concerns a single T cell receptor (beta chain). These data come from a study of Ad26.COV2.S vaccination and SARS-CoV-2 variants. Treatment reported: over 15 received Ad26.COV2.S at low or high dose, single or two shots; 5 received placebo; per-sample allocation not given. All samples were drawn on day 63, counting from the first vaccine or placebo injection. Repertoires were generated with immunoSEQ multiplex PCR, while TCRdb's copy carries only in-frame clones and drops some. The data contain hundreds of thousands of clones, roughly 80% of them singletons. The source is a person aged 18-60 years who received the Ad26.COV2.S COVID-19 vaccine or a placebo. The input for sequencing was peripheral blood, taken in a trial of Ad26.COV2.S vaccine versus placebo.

CDR3 protein: CASSLGAGAGPDTQYF. As DNA, the CDR3 is TGTGCCAGCAGCTTAGGTGCGGGGGCCGGCCCAGATACGCAGTATTTT. The chain employs TRBV11-3 and TRBJ2-3, with D tentatively TRBD2 (7 bases). The CDR3 covers 16 residues. The germline gives CDR1 SGHNT, CDR2 YENEEA. With 1 base removed from V and 4 bases from J, the gap between germline ends came to 15 bases.